This entry features one TCR beta chain sequence. In the authors' workflow: Amplification with reference gene primers provided the estimates of nucleated cell counts. Only in-frame clones appear in the TCRdb table, and some are missing; sequencing was by immunoSEQ multiplex PCR. V and J calls plus clone size are reproduced from that table; the DNA served to infer D and trimming. In the table there are around 260,000 clones, 75% to 90% of which are singletons. This sample was taken from a study of blood T cell repertoires in COVID-19. Overall study: From the United States, Italy and Spain came samples of acute and convalescent COVID-19. Nucleic acid was either cDNA or gDNA, and it came from T cells, B-cell-depleted T cells, or PBMCs.

The CDR3 contains 15 residues. The chain is built from TRBV21-1 and TRBJ1-2; the DNA was not compared with TRBD1, the D call given in the table. TRBV21-1 is a pseudogene. The receptor's source is a woman in her twenties or thirties with active or convalescent COVID-19. Sequenced sample: peripheral blood. CDR3 DNA: TGTGCCAGCAGCCCCCCCGGGACAGGGGTGGATGGCTACACCTTC. It specifies CASSPPGTGVDGYTF.